The next 21 T cell receptor beta chains were all read from a single sample in a study of cytomegalovirus exposure and HLA in healthy donors. With 60 Vbeta and 13 Jbeta primers, the PCR was carried out. Using immunoSEQ multiplex PCR, the repertoire was profiled, and TCRdb retains in-frame clones only, with some absent. Here the sample spans about 200,000 clones, more than 75% being singletons. Sequenced input: PBMCs. All receptors come from a man aged 35-49 years in good health and CMV-seropositive.

This clone appeared a single time. The V and J genes are TRBV28 and TRBJ1-5, with TRBD1 identical over 8 bases. Germline-derived CDR1 and CDR2 are MDHEN and SYDVKM. Trimming took 4 bases from V and 0 from J; bases not matched to a gene: 8. CDR3 length: 17 residues. The CDR3 DNA follows: TGTGCCAGCAGTTCCGGACAGGGTTACTATAGCAATCAGCCCCAGCATTTT. Amino acids: CASSSGQGYYSNQPQHF.

The rearrangement uses TRBV25-1 and TRBJ2-7, with a possible D match to TRBD1 (7 bases). V dropped 1 base and J dropped 7 bases, with 17 bases sitting between them. CDR1 and CDR2 from the germline V gene are MGHDK and SYGVNS. CDR3 length: 15 residues. In nucleotides, the CDR3 is TGTGCCAGCAGTGAATTGGGCAGGGGGGCCGGTGAGCAGTACTTC. The encoded protein is CASSELGRGAGEQYF.

The rearrangement joins TRBV2 to TRBJ2-1; 8 positions match TRBD2. The CDR3 totals 14 residues. J lost 8 bases, V lost 4 bases, and 7 bases had no gene match. Germline V gene data show CDR1 as SNHLY and CDR2 as FYNNEI. Here the CDR3 reads CASSVGGATDEQFF. CDR3 DNA: TGTGCCAGCAGTGTCGGGGGGGCTACTGATGAGCAGTTCTTC.

The chain links TRBV5-4 to TRBJ2-5; 9 nucleotides match TRBD1. V dropped 3 bases and J dropped 6; count of bases not matched to a gene: 6. The CDR3 spans 14 residues. CDR1 and CDR2 (germline): SGHNT, YYREEE (reference sequence). The CDR3 DNA follows: TGTGCCAGCAGCTCTCCGGGACAGGGACAGACCCAGTACTTC. It encodes CASSSPGQGQTQYF. Using reference TRBV5-4 and TRBJ2-5 for the parts outside the CDR3, the full variable domain is ETGVTQSPTHLIKTRGQQVTLRCSSQSGHNTVSWYQQALGQGPQFIFQYYREEENGRGNFPPRFSGLQFPNYSSELNVNALELDDSALYLCASSSPGQGQTQYFGPGTRLLVL.

The chain links TRBV7-9 to TRBJ1-3; no clear D. Germline V CDR1 and CDR2: SEHNR, FQNEAQ (reference sequence). This CDR3 has 14 residues. V lost 4 bases and J 2 bases, leaving 9 bases between the germline ends. CDR3 protein: CASSSSGTGNTIYF. The CDR3, as DNA: TGTGCCAGCAGCTCATCAGGAACTGGAAACACCATATATTTT.

The V call is TRBV7-2, the J call TRBJ1-6; TRBD1 might be the D (6 bases). Germline V lookup: CDR1 SGHTA, CDR2 FQGNSA. This CDR3 region has 15 residues. V was trimmed by 1 base and J by 13 bases, leaving 17 bases between them. This CDR3 reads CASSLGGTGFLPLHF. DNA of the CDR3: TGTGCCAGCAGCTTAGGGGGAACAGGGTTTCTGCCCCTCCACTTT.

V and J are TRBV28 and TRBJ1-2; the match to TRBD1 covers 7 bases. CDR3 length equals 13 residues. Germline assignment: CDR1 MDHEN and CDR2 SYDVKM. After removal of 4 bases from V and 9 bases from J, the junction contained 8 bases not matched to a gene. DNA for the CDR3: TGTGCCAGCAGTTGGCAGGGGGAATATCGCTACACCTTC. Translation: CASSWQGEYRYTF.

This chain links TRBV4-2 with TRBJ1-6; 10 bases align to TRBD1. J gave up 9 bases and V 1 base, and 3 bases lay outside the gene matches. Germline CDR1 and CDR2: LGHNA and YNFKEQ. This CDR3 region has 15 residues. CDR3: CASSQGQGAISPLHF. CDR3 coding DNA: TGTGCCAGCAGCCAAGGACAGGGGGCAATTTCACCCCTCCACTTT.

The genes are TRBV29-1 and TRBJ2-7, with 11 bases lining up with TRBD1. The junction had 5 bases not matched to a gene; V was cut back by 7 bases and J by 6 bases. The germline V gene has CDR1 SQVTM and CDR2 ANQGSEA. This CDR3 comprises 12 residues. The CDR3 reads CSAWTGGIEQYF. The CDR3 region has the DNA TGCAGCGCTTGGACAGGGGGCATCGAGCAGTACTTC.

In the case of this clone: A junction end diverges from the germline sequence, so it may reflect a read error. This chain joins TRBV23-1 and TRBJ2-4, with D tentatively TRBD1 (6 bases). TRBV23-1 is identified as an open reading frame with a role that is uncertain. This CDR3 is built from 20 residues. The CDR3 sequence: CAGSQSVGVPRGIAKNIQYF. Written as DNA, the CDR3 is TGCGCCGGCAGTCAATCAGTCGGGGTCCCGAGGGGGATAGCCAAAAACATTCAGTACTTC.

The chain links TRBV18 to TRBJ2-2; D not certain. The V end was cut by 2 bases, the J end by 6 bases, with 16 bases between. This CDR3 has 16 residues. CDR1 and CDR2 from the germline V gene are KGHSH and LQKENI. The CDR3 DNA sequence: TGTGCCAGCTCACCAGTATCAATTGGCCTGGCCGGGGAGCTGTTTTTT. This translates into CASSPVSIGLAGELFF.

The chain links TRBV2 to TRBJ1-3, with D tentatively TRBD1 (6 bases). CDR1 SNHLY and CDR2 FYNNEI come from the germline V gene. CDR3 length: 12 amino acids. V was pared by 9 bases and J by 4 bases, with 10 bases between. The CDR3 sequence: CASRDIGNTIYF. The DNA for the CDR3 is TGTGCCAGTCGGGACATCGGAAACACCATATATTTT.

The chain combines TRBV7-9 with TRBJ2-7, with D perhaps TRBD1 (5 bases). This CDR3 contains 13 residues. Trimming pared 3 bases from V and 3 bases from J, leaving 9 bases between. The germline V gene has CDR1 SEHNR and CDR2 FQNEAQ (reference sequence). For the CDR3, the DNA is TGTGCCAGCAGCTTGCAGGGAAACTACGAGCAGTACTTC. Encoded protein: CASSLQGNYEQYF.

This chain links TRBV30 with TRBJ2-1, with D possibly matching TRBD1 (5 bases). Germline V gene lookup returns CDR1 GTSNPN and CDR2 SVGIG (reference sequence). The CDR3 runs to 13 residues. Trimming removed 0 bases from V and 9 bases from J, with 12 bases in between. The CDR3 DNA sequence: TGTGCCTGGAGTGTATCACGTCAGGGTGAGCAGTTCTTC. Its translation: CAWSVSRQGEQFF.

This chain uses TRBV7-3 with TRBJ2-1; D ambiguous. The CDR3 consists of 13 residues. Trimming removed 0 bases from V and 6 bases from J, with 6 bases in between. CDR1 is SGHTA and CDR2 is FQGTGA in the germline V gene. CDR3 nucleotide sequence: TGTGCCAGCAGCTTAACGGTGGCCAATGAGCAGTTCTTC. Translating it yields CASSLTVANEQFF.

The chain couples TRBV5-8 to TRBJ1-1; TRBD1 is a possible D gene (5 bases). The CDR3 length is 13 residues. Trimming took 4 bases from V and 4 from J, leaving 11 bases between them. The germline gives CDR1 SGHTS, CDR2 YDEGEE. For the CDR3, the DNA is TGTGCCAGCAGCCAAGGGGCTCGCACTGAAGCTTTCTTT. This codes for CASSQGARTEAFF.

The chain recombines TRBV10-3 with TRBJ2-3; 10 positions agree with TRBD2. The CDR3 runs 18 residues. V was pared by 0 bases and J by 5 bases, with 11 bases of the junction left unmatched. Germline CDR1 ENHRY, CDR2 SYGVKD. The CDR3, as DNA: TGTGCCATCAGTGAGTCGATGGCGAGACTAGCGGGCCGAGATACGCAGTATTTT. The encoded protein is CAISESMARLAGRDTQYF.

The V and J genes are TRBV27 and TRBJ2-2, with a tentative D call TRBD2 (5 bases). This CDR3 has 14 amino acids. V was pared by 7 bases and J by 1 base, with 10 bases between. CDR1 is MNHEY, CDR2 SMNVEV, per germline (reference sequence). The CDR3 sequence is CASMAAGNTGELFF. CDR3 coding DNA: TGTGCCAGCATGGCGGCGGGGAACACCGGGGAGCTGTTTTTT.

This clone was detected only a few times. The rearrangement joins TRBV5-6 to TRBJ2-5; 7 positions match TRBD1. Germline CDR1 SGHDT, CDR2 YYEEEE. After removal of 1 base from V and 2 bases from J, the junction contained 11 bases not matched to a gene. The CDR3 totals 17 residues. The CDR3 reads CASSLSTYRGRQETQYF. The CDR3 DNA reads TGTGCCAGCAGCTTGTCCACCTACAGGGGTAGGCAAGAGACCCAGTACTTC.

The chain couples TRBV7-3 to TRBJ1-1; D gene uncertain. The CDR3 has 14 residues. Germline CDR1 SGHTA, CDR2 FQGTGA. The V and J ends lost 5 bases and 10 bases respectively, with 20 bases between them. The CDR3 protein is CASSPGGNPGGAFF. The CDR3 nucleotides read TGTGCCAGCAGCCCAGGCGGGAATCCAGGCGGAGCTTTCTTT.

V gene TRBV6-5 combines with J gene TRBJ2-5; 9 nucleotides line up with TRBD2. Unmatched junction bases numbered 7, after V lost 7 bases and J lost 1 base. There are 15 residues in the CDR3. From germline, CDR1 is MNHEY and CDR2 SVGAGI. The CDR3 nucleotides read TGTGCCAGCACAAGGGCGGGGGGGGTCCAAGAGACCCAGTACTTC. It translates to CASTRAGGVQETQYF.